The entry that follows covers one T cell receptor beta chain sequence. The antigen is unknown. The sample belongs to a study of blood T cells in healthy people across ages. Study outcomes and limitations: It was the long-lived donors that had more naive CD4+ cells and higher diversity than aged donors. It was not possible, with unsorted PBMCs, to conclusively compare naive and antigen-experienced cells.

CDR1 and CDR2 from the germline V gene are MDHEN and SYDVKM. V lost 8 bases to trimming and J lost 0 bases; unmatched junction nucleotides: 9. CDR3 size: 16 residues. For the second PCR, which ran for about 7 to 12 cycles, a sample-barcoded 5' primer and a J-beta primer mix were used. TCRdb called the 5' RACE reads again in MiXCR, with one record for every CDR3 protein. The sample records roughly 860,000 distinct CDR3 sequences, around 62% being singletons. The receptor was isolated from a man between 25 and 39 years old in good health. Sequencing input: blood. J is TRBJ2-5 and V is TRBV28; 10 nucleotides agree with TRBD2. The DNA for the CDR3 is TGTGCCAGCGGCACACTAGCGGGGCCGTACCAAGAGACCCAGTACTTC. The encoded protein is CASGTLAGPYQETQYF.